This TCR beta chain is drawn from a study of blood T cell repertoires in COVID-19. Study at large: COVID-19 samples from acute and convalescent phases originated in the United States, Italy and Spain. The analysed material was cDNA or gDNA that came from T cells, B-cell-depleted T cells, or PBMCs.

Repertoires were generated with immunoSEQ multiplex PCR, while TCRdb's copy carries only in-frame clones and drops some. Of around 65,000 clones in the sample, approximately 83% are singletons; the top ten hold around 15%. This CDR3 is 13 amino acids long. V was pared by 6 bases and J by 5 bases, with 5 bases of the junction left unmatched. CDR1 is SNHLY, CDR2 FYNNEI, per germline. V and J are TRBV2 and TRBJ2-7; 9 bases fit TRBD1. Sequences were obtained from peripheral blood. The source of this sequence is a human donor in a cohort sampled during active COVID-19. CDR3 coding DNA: TGTGCCAGCAGCGGGGACAGGGACAACGAGCAGTACTTC. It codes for CASSGDRDNEQYF.